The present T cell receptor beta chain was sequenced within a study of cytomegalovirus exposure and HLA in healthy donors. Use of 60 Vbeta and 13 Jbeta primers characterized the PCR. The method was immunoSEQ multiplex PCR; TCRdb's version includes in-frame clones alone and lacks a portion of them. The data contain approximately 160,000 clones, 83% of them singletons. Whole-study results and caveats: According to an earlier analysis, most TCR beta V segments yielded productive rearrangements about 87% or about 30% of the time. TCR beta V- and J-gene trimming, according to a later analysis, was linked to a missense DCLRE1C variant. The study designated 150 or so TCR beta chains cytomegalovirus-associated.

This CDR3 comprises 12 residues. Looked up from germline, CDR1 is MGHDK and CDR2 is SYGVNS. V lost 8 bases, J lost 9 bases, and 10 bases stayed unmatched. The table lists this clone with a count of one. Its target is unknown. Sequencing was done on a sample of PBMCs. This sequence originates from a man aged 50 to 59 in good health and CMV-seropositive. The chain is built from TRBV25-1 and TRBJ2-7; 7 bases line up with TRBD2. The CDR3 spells CASAAGEGRQYF. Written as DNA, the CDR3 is TGTGCCAGCGCGGCGGGGGAGGGTAGGCAGTACTTC.